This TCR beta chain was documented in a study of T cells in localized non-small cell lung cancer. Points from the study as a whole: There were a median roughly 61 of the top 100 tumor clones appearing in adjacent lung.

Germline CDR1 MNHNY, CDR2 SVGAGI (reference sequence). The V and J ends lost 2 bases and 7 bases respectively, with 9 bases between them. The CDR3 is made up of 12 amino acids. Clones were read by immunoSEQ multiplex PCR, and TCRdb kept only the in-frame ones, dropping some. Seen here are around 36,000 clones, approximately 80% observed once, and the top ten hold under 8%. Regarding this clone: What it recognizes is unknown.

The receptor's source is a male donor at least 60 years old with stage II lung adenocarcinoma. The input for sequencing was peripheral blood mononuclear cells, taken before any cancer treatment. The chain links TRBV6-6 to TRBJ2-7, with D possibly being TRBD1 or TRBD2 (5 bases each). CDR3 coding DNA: TGTGCCAGCAGTTACGAGGGGTGGGAGCAGTACTTC. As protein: CASSYEGWEQYF.